These 25 T cell receptor beta chains originate from one sample sequenced in a study of T cells in Graves' hyperthyroidism and ophthalmopathy. RNA transcripts yielded amplified TCR beta CDR3 regions. First-round RT-PCR targeting the TCR CDR3 was performed with the HTBI primer set. Each CDR3 protein gets one entry after TCRdb re-called the multiplex PCR reads with MiXCR. In the table there are hundreds of thousands of distinct CDR3 sequences, approximately 15% of which are singletons. The sample was blood. Receptors were obtained from a woman in her 30s with Graves' hyperthyroidism that later progressed to Graves' ophthalmopathy.

This clonotype was detected a few times. V is TRBV6-2 or TRBV6-3 and J is TRBJ1-2; 9 bases line up with TRBD1. Per germline, CDR1 MNHEY and CDR2 SVGEGT. CDR3 length: 18 amino acids. V shed 3 bases, J shed 0 bases, and the junction held 11 bases outside the gene matches. In DNA form, the CDR3 reads TGTGCCAGCAGTTATTCCGGGACAGGGACCTTTACTAACTATGGCTACACCTTC. It specifies CASSYSGTGTFTNYGYTF.

In DNA, the CDR3 is TGTGCCACCTACCTATCCTACGGAGCCCAGGAAAAACTGTTTTTT. Its protein is CATYLSYGAQEKLFF. The chain joins TRBV28 to TRBJ1-4, with D uncertain. Germline CDR1 reads MDHEN; CDR2 reads SYDVKM. Trimming cost V 10 bases and J 8 bases, with 23 bases left between them. This CDR3 region has 15 residues.

In its sample, this clonotype was seen a few times. J is TRBJ1-1 and V is TRBV7-2; the match to TRBD1 covers 9 bases. With 1 base clipped from V and 10 bases from J, the junction kept 7 bases outside the gene matches. Germline loops: CDR1 SGHTA, CDR2 FQGNSA. The CDR3 has 14 amino acids. The CDR3, as DNA: TGTGCCAGCAGCTTAGTTCCGGGACAGGGTGGAGCTTTCTTT. This encodes CASSLVPGQGGAFF.

V gene TRBV12-3 or TRBV12-4 combines with J gene TRBJ2-1; TRBD2 agrees at 7 bases. This CDR3 is 14 amino acids long. The V gene end was trimmed by 6 bases and the J gene end by 6 bases; junction bases not matched to a gene: 8. The CDR3 coding sequence is TGTGCCAGCAGCAGGACTAGGGCCCGCAATGAGCAGTTCTTC. The encoded protein is CASSRTRARNEQFF.

The chain links TRBV9 to TRBJ2-1, with 12 positions matching TRBD1. This CDR3 is built from 15 residues. The V segment lost 2 bases and the J segment 10 bases; nucleotides outside the gene matches: 7. Germline V lookup: CDR1 SGDLS, CDR2 YYNGEE. CDR3 bases: TGTGCCAGCAGCGTCCGGGACAGGGGGCCAGTGGAGCAGTTCTTC. Its translation: CASSVRDRGPVEQFF.

This clonotype was observed at least ten times. The chain uses TRBV10-3 and TRBJ1-1; tentative D call: TRBD1 (5 bases). V was clipped by 9 bases and J by 2 bases, with 16 bases between them. Looked up from germline, CDR1 is ENHRY and CDR2 is SYGVKD. The CDR3 is 14 residues long. DNA of the CDR3: TGTGCCATTTCCGCCGGGGGGTTAAACACTGAAGCTTTCTTT. This encodes CAISAGGLNTEAFF.

This clonotype occurred a few times. The CDR3 DNA sequence: TGCAGCGTTGTGAACCCAGGCGATGAGCAGTTCTTC. This encodes CSVVNPGDEQFF. This rearrangement joins TRBV29-1 to TRBJ2-1; D is ambiguous. V gave up 4 bases and J gave up 8 bases, with 12 bases separating them. The CDR3 length is 12 residues. CDR1 is SQVTM and CDR2 is ANQGSEA in the germline V gene.

Comments on this clonotype: A read error may explain this, as a much larger clone is one base away. The chain combines TRBV6-2 or TRBV6-3 with TRBJ2-1; 8 bases line up with TRBD2. There are 15 residues in the CDR3. Germline values: CDR1 MNHEY, CDR2 SVGEGT. This chain's CDR3 is CANSYWSSGYNEQFF. The CDR3 nucleotides are TGTGCCAACAGTTACTGGTCTAGCGGGTACAATGAGCAGTTCTTC.

The sample holds many counts of this clonotype. This chain connects TRBV20-1 to TRBJ2-3; D gene unclear. V lost 0 bases, J lost 1 base, and 11 bases lay in between. Germline-derived CDR1 and CDR2 are DFQATT and SNEGSKA (reference sequence). The CDR3 length is 15 residues. The CDR3 protein is CSARDRPGGTDTQYF. The CDR3 region has the DNA TGCAGTGCTAGAGATCGTCCAGGAGGCACAGATACGCAGTATTTT.

Comments on this clonotype: This may be a read error, as it is one base from a much larger clone. V and J are TRBV27 and TRBJ2-7; no clear D. The CDR3 length is 13 residues. The germline V gene has CDR1 MNHEY and CDR2 SMNVEV (reference sequence). V lost 5 bases to trimming and J lost 3 bases, with 11 bases between them. As DNA, the CDR3 is TGTGCCAGCAGTGAGCCAGGATACTACGAGCAGTACTTC. Its translation is CASSEPGYYEQYF.

This clonotype was picked up many times. The V call is TRBV13, the J call TRBJ1-5; 7 nucleotides align to TRBD1. The V segment lost 3 bases and the J segment 4 bases; nucleotides outside the gene matches: 6. The germline V gene has CDR1 PRHDT and CDR2 FYEKMQ (reference sequence). There are 15 residues in the CDR3. The CDR3 nucleotides read TGTGCCAGCAGCTTGAGGGGGCGAAGGAATCAGCCCCAGCATTTT. It codes for CASSLRGRRNQPQHF.

Ten or more counts support this clonotype. The J gene is TRBJ1-2, the V gene TRBV20-1, with a possible D match to TRBD1 (6 bases). The CDR3 runs 13 residues. V gave up 1 base and J gave up 4 bases, with 10 bases separating them. Germline V CDR1 and CDR2: DFQATT, SNEGSKA (reference sequence). CDR3 in DNA: TGCAGTGCTAGAGTCGACAGGTCCTATGGCTACACCTTC. Translated: CSARVDRSYGYTF.

This clonotype was seen only a few times. The CDR3 nucleotides are TGCGCCAGCAGCTTCAGGACTAGCGGGGATGCTCTAGCCAAAAACATTCAGTACTTC. Its protein is CASSFRTSGDALAKNIQYF. The chain combines TRBV5-1 with TRBJ2-4; TRBD2 agrees at 12 bases. In germline, CDR1 is SGHRS, CDR2 YFSETQ. The CDR3 runs to 19 residues. V dropped 2 bases and J dropped 0; count of bases not matched to a gene: 9.

The gene calls are TRBV20-1 and TRBJ1-1; tentative D call: TRBD1 (6 bases). The V and J ends lost 4 bases and 0 bases respectively, with 9 bases between them. This CDR3 spans 13 amino acids. CDR1 and CDR2 (germline): DFQATT, SNEGSKA (reference sequence). The CDR3 reads CSATGALNTEAFF. The DNA for the CDR3 is TGCAGTGCTACAGGGGCCCTGAACACTGAAGCTTTCTTT.

The CDR3 DNA reads as TGCGCCAGCAGCCAAGATGGTAGCAGGGGCTACACCTTC. Amino acid sequence: CASSQDGSRGYTF. This rearrangement joins TRBV4-1 to TRBJ1-2; D gene ambiguous. Trimming stripped 0 bases from V and 8 bases from J, with 10 bases between. The germline V gene has CDR1 MGHRA and CDR2 YSYEKL. There are 13 residues in the CDR3.

This clonotype was recorded at least ten times. The chain uses TRBV12-3 or TRBV12-4 and TRBJ2-1; perhaps D is TRBD1 or TRBD2 (5 bases each). V was clipped by 7 bases and J by 5 bases, with 18 bases between them. The CDR3 consists of 15 residues. The CDR3 protein is CASTQGWDRHNEQFF. CDR3 nucleotides: TGTGCCAGCACCCAGGGTTGGGACCGTCACAATGAGCAGTTCTTC.

This clonotype was recorded at least ten times. This chain connects TRBV7-2 to TRBJ1-2; TRBD1 agrees at 10 bases. With V trimmed by 6 bases and J by 4 bases, 11 bases remained unmatched. The CDR3 spans 16 residues. Looked up from germline, CDR1 is SGHTA and CDR2 is FQGNSA. CDR3: CASRDNSGTGVYGYTF. In DNA form, the CDR3 reads TGTGCCAGCAGAGACAACTCCGGGACAGGGGTCTATGGCTACACCTTC.

The chain recombines TRBV6-1 with TRBJ1-5, with no clear D. Deletions cut 7 bases from V and 6 bases from J, with 16 bases between. Germline V gene sequence: CDR1 MNHNS, CDR2 SASEGT. This CDR3 is built from 14 residues. The CDR3 here is CASNPHSGGQPQHF. DNA for the CDR3: TGTGCCAGCAACCCACACTCAGGCGGTCAGCCCCAGCATTTT.

In this sample, this clonotype turned up many times. The genes are TRBV24-1 and TRBJ2-7, with D tentatively TRBD1 or TRBD2 (6 bases each). This CDR3 has 14 amino acids. The germline V gene has CDR1 KGHDR and CDR2 SFDVKD. V was shortened by 5 bases and J by 4 bases, with 14 bases between the two germline ends. The CDR3 DNA reads TGTGCCACCAGTGCCGGGGGCAGCCAGTACGAGCAGTACTTC. It is translated as CATSAGGSQYEQYF.

This clonotype was counted many times. The chain links TRBV20-1 to TRBJ1-2; 9 bases line up with TRBD1. The CDR3 contains 14 residues. CDR1 and CDR2 (germline): DFQATT, SNEGSKA (reference sequence). Trimming removed 6 bases from V and 5 bases from J; junction bases left unmatched: 10. The CDR3 region is CSAVGQGSYYGYTF. DNA for the CDR3: TGCAGTGCCGTTGGACAGGGGTCCTATTATGGCTACACCTTC.

As for this clonotype: This may come from a read error, since a much larger clone is one base off. CDR3 DNA sequence: TGTGCCATCAGTGAGTATGGGACAGAGGTGCTGTATGGTGCCCAGCATTTT. Protein: CAISEYGTEVLYGAQHF. The V and J genes are TRBV10-3 and TRBJ1-5; 7 positions match TRBD1. The germline gives CDR1 ENHRY, CDR2 SYGVKD. The junction had 17 bases not matched to a gene; V was cut back by 1 base and J by 11 bases. The CDR3 contains 17 residues.

This clonotype was observed at least ten times. The chain carries TRBV20-1 and TRBJ2-2; 12 bases agree with TRBD2. Germline V CDR1 and CDR2: DFQATT, SNEGSKA (reference sequence). This CDR3 is built from 19 residues. V trimming: 5 bases; J trimming: 7 bases; junction bases outside the gene matches: 20. The CDR3 region has the DNA TGCAGTGCTGTTCTTCCTCGACTAGCGGGAGAGGTTATGGTCGGGGAGCTGTTTTTT. Its translation is CSAVLPRLAGEVMVGELFF.

This clonotype was seen at least ten times. The CDR3 sequence: CASQAGDYGYTF. As DNA, the CDR3 is TGTGCCAGCCAGGCAGGGGACTATGGCTACACCTTC. This chain links TRBV3-1 with TRBJ1-2, with D possibly being TRBD1 (6 bases). The CDR3 extends over 12 amino acids. V lost 8 bases and J 3 bases, leaving 10 bases between the germline ends. Germline V gene data show CDR1 as LGHDT and CDR2 as YNNKEL (reference sequence).

This clonotype was recorded at least ten times. The CDR3 DNA reads TGTGCCAGTAGTAGCCAGCTAAACACTGAAGCTTTCTTT. It encodes CASSSQLNTEAFF. This chain uses TRBV19 with TRBJ1-1; D call uncertain. Trimming took 4 bases from V and 2 from J, leaving 8 bases between them. The CDR3 is 13 residues long. Per germline, CDR1 LNHDA and CDR2 SQIVND (reference sequence).

This clonotype has just a few counts. The rearrangement links TRBV30 to TRBJ2-2, with 10 bases fitting TRBD2. After removal of 2 bases from V and 5 bases from J, the junction contained 17 bases not matched to a gene. This CDR3 spans 19 amino acids. The germline V gene has CDR1 GTSNPN and CDR2 SVGIG (reference sequence). The CDR3 sequence: CAWSKLLAGWTRGTGELFF. The CDR3 coding sequence is TGTGCCTGGAGTAAATTACTAGCGGGATGGACGAGGGGGACCGGGGAGCTGTTTTTT.